Following are 18 T cell receptor beta chains from one sample sequenced in a study of CD8 T cells in ankylosing spondylitis. TCRdb used MiXCR to reprocess the 5' RACE reads, holding one entry per CDR3 protein. The top ten hold under 12% of the sample, which has approximately 30,000 distinct CDR3 sequences, about 7.8% seen once. The source material was blood, either unsorted or a sorted T cell fraction (not recorded which). These TCRs come from a male donor with ankylosing spondylitis or in good health (not recorded which).

This clonotype was detected ten times or more. The J gene is TRBJ2-7, the V gene TRBV12-3 or TRBV12-4; D gene uncertain. This CDR3 has 16 amino acids. V gave up 5 bases and J gave up 0 bases, with 17 bases separating them. Here the CDR3 reads CASSPPTSRSSYEQYF. DNA of the CDR3: TGTGCCAGCAGTCCCCCGACCTCTCGCAGCTCCTACGAGCAGTACTTC.

The sample holds many counts of this clonotype. The CDR3 loop reads CASSPNLLAGRTDTQYF. The CDR3 DNA is TGTGCCAGCAGTCCCAACCTACTAGCGGGCCGCACAGATACGCAGTATTTT. The chain joins TRBV27 to TRBJ2-3; TRBD2 aligns across 9 bases. Per the germline V gene, CDR1 is MNHEY and CDR2 is SMNVEV (reference sequence). This CDR3 spans 17 amino acids. V lost 5 bases to trimming and J lost 1 base; unmatched junction nucleotides: 10.

Many counts were recorded for this clonotype. The CDR3 coding sequence is TGTGCCAGCAGCCTCAGGGGAGGGGTCCCGAACACCGGGGAGCTGTTTTTT. It encodes CASSLRGGVPNTGELFF. The chain carries TRBV9 and TRBJ2-2; a weak D match, TRBD2 (7 bases). The V end was cut by 4 bases, the J end by 0 bases, with 16 bases between. The germline gives CDR1 SGDLS, CDR2 YYNGEE. The CDR3 length is 17 residues.

This clonotype was recorded at least ten times. The chain links TRBV15 to TRBJ1-5, with D uncertain. The CDR3 covers 8 residues. Germline V CDR1 and CDR2: LNHNV, YYDKDF (reference sequence). This CDR3 is CSNQPQHF. CDR3 sequence (DNA): TGTAGCAATCAGCCCCAGCATTTT.

This clonotype turned up a few times. This rearrangement joins TRBV30 to TRBJ1-4, with 9 nucleotides matching TRBD1. Germline V gene lookup returns CDR1 GTSNPN and CDR2 SVGIG (reference sequence). V trimming: 4 bases; J trimming: 13 bases; junction bases outside the gene matches: 4. This CDR3 region has 11 residues. This CDR3 is CAWTTGGGLFF. For the CDR3, the DNA is TGTGCCTGGACTACAGGGGGCGGACTGTTTTTT.

Many counts were recorded for this clonotype. The chain carries TRBV28 and TRBJ2-3; no firm D call. This CDR3 is built from 14 residues. V gave up 3 bases and J gave up 3 bases, with 10 bases separating them. Germline assignment: CDR1 MDHEN and CDR2 SYDVKM. The DNA for the CDR3 is TGTGCCAGCAGTTTTCAGTATTCGACAGATACGCAGTATTTT. Translating gives CASSFQYSTDTQYF.

This clonotype was seen many times. The V and J genes are TRBV5-5 and TRBJ1-1; D not resolved. The V gene's germline CDR1 is SGHKS and CDR2 YYEKEE (reference sequence). There are 11 residues in the CDR3. The V and J ends lost 2 bases and 8 bases respectively, with 7 bases between them. The DNA for the CDR3 is TGTGCCAGCAGCTTTAGCCAGGAAGCTTTCTTT. Protein: CASSFSQEAFF.

This clonotype appeared a few times. V and J are TRBV5-4 and TRBJ2-1; 8 bases fit TRBD1. CDR3 length: 15 residues. After removal of 0 bases from V and 5 bases from J, the junction contained 4 bases not matched to a gene. Germline CDR1 reads SGHNT; CDR2 reads YYREEE (reference sequence). The CDR3 protein is CASSLDPGGNNEQFF. DNA for the CDR3: TGTGCCAGCAGCTTGGATCCAGGGGGCAACAATGAGCAGTTCTTC.

This clonotype turned up a few times. The J gene is TRBJ2-3, the V gene TRBV7-2, with TRBD2 matching 9 bases. Germline values: CDR1 SGHTA, CDR2 FQGNSA. This CDR3 has 15 amino acids. J gave up 4 bases and V 5 bases, and 7 bases lay outside the gene matches. CDR3 sequence reads: CASSQIAGVADTQYF. The CDR3 nucleotides are TGTGCCAGCAGCCAGATAGCGGGAGTTGCAGATACGCAGTATTTT.

This clonotype was detected many times. The CDR3 is CASSVVGGRYNEQFF. The CDR3 DNA follows: TGTGCCAGCAGCGTAGTCGGGGGGCGATACAATGAGCAGTTCTTC. This chain joins TRBV9 and TRBJ2-1, with D tentatively TRBD2 (7 bases). The CDR3 has 15 amino acids. Germline V gene sequence: CDR1 SGDLS, CDR2 YYNGEE. Trimming removed 0 bases from V and 4 bases from J, with 11 bases in between. The whole variable domain, remainder taken from reference TRBV9 and TRBJ2-1, is DSGVTQTPKHLITATGQRVTLRCSPRSGDLSVYWYQQSLDQGLQFLIQYYNGEERAKGNILERFSAQQFPDLHSELNLSSLELGDSALYFCASSVVGGRYNEQFFGPGTRLTVL.

This clonotype has ten or more counts. This chain joins TRBV12-5 and TRBJ2-1; 7 nucleotides agree with TRBD2. CDR3 length: 15 amino acids. Trimming cost V 6 bases and J 5 bases; bases outside gene matches: 10. CDR1 and CDR2 (germline): LGHNT, FRNRAP. The CDR3 DNA follows: TGTGCTAGTGGACCGAGCGGGAACTACCACAATGAGCAGTTCTTC. Its protein product is CASGPSGNYHNEQFF.

This clonotype was detected ten times or more. J is TRBJ2-5 and V is TRBV12-3 or TRBV12-4; no definite D call. The germline V and J ends were trimmed by 4 bases and 7 bases, with 7 bases remaining between them. The CDR3 sequence is 11 residues long. The CDR3 DNA sequence: TGTGCCAGCAGTTCGCCGGGGACCCAGTACTTC. It encodes CASSSPGTQYF.

Many counts were recorded for this clonotype. V is TRBV5-5 and J is TRBJ1-3, with D hard to call. Germline-derived CDR1 and CDR2 are SGHKS and YYEKEE (reference sequence). This CDR3 is 13 amino acids long. The V gene lost 1 base and the J gene lost 4 bases, with 6 bases spanning the gap. The CDR3 sequence: CASSLSAGNTIYF. The CDR3 DNA sequence: TGTGCCAGCAGCTTGTCAGCCGGAAACACCATATATTTT.

The chain employs TRBV20-1 and TRBJ2-7; the match to TRBD1 covers 7 bases. The V segment lost 3 bases and the J segment 5 bases; nucleotides outside the gene matches: 4. CDR3 size: 12 residues. Germline CDR1 DFQATT, CDR2 SNEGSKA (reference sequence). CDR3 nucleotide sequence: TGCAGTGCTAGTAGACAGGGCCACGAGCAGTACTTC. The encoded protein is CSASRQGHEQYF.

This clonotype showed up many times. The V and J genes are TRBV18 and TRBJ1-1; the D is unclear. Germline assignment: CDR1 KGHSH and CDR2 LQKENI. Trimming stripped 0 bases from V and 11 bases from J, with 13 bases between. CDR3 length: 13 residues. As DNA, the CDR3 is TGTGCCAGCTCACCACCGGACGGGGTGGGGGCTTTCTTT. Its translation is CASSPPDGVGAFF.

This clonotype was recorded at least ten times. V and J are TRBV20-1 and TRBJ1-1; D not resolved. Germline CDR1 reads DFQATT; CDR2 reads SNEGSKA (reference sequence). The CDR3 is 13 residues long. Trimming pared 6 bases from V and 0 bases from J, leaving 11 bases between. The CDR3 reads CSAPRAVNTEAFF. The DNA of the CDR3 is TGCAGTGCCCCAAGGGCGGTGAACACTGAAGCTTTCTTT.

This clonotype was found a few times. The chain joins TRBV18 to TRBJ2-7, with TRBD1 matching over 10 bases. Germline V gives CDR1 KGHSH, CDR2 LQKENI. The V segment lost 3 bases and the J segment 4 bases; nucleotides outside the gene matches: 3. CDR3 length equals 14 residues. CDR3 sequence reads: CASSPGQGDYEQYF. DNA of the CDR3: TGTGCCAGCTCACCTGGACAGGGGGATTACGAGCAGTACTTC.

This clonotype was detected ten times or more. The J gene is TRBJ2-3, the V gene TRBV27; D is perhaps TRBD1 or TRBD2 (5 bases each). The germline V gene has CDR1 MNHEY and CDR2 SMNVEV (reference sequence). V lost 7 bases to trimming and J lost 0 bases, with 11 bases between them. The CDR3 loop spans 14 amino acids. The CDR3: CASTRGGSTDTQYF. The DNA for the CDR3 is TGTGCCAGCACCCGGGGCGGGAGCACAGATACGCAGTATTTT.